The TCR beta chain under discussion was sequenced for a study of shared clonotypes between healthy human individuals. Study at large: The composition of the donors was a couple of women and a few men aged 18 to 49. The study's findings and limits: The study generally estimated greater richness for naive than memory subsets. What limited the represented genetic and exposure-history diversity was the small number of donors.

V lost 2 bases and J 6 bases, leaving 20 bases between the germline ends. Germline-derived CDR1 and CDR2 are LNHDA and SQIVND (reference sequence). The CDR3 totals 16 residues. This table comes from immunoSEQ multiplex PCR, and its TCRdb copy is limited to in-frame clones, with some not included. The sample yields approximately 350,000 clones, just over 95% seen once. As for this clone: Its antigen is currently unknown.

Recent acute infections and vaccinations were absent in the healthy HIV-negative adult donors. The specimen sequenced was memory CD8+ T cells sorted from blood. Specified subset: CD45RO+ cells pooled with CCR7-negative TemRA cells. This chain joins TRBV19 and TRBJ2-7; D tentatively reads TRBD1 or TRBD2 (5 bases each). The sequence came from a man aged 25-40 years in good health. The CDR3 nucleotides are TGTGCCAGTAGTATACGGTTTGGGACGGGGATGGGCGAGCAGTACTTC. Protein: CASSIRFGTGMGEQYF.